This T cell receptor beta chain was retrieved from a study of T cell changes during pregnancy in multiple sclerosis. Assay: immunoSEQ multiplex PCR; the TCRdb copy retains only in-frame clones and omits some. The sample yields tens of thousands of clones, around nine tenths seen once. The CDR3 loop spans 17 amino acids. The germline V gene encodes CDR1 SGHKS and CDR2 YYEKEE (reference sequence). V shed 0 bases and J 6 bases; nucleotides not matched to a gene: 11. This specimen consisted of peripheral blood, obtained in the second trimester of pregnancy. The source of this sequence is a female donor with multiple sclerosis, enrolled in a pregnancy study. The V call is TRBV5-5, the J call TRBJ1-2; 10 bases fit TRBD1. CDR3 bases: TGTGCCAGCAGCTTGGTCCCGGGACAGGGGATCATGGATGGCTACACCTTC. Translation: CASSLVPGQGIMDGYTF.